The 17 T cell receptor beta chains below all came from one sample that was sequenced in a study of Graves' ophthalmopathy and Graves' hyperthyroidism. Scientists amplified the TCR beta CDR3 regions from RNA transcripts. HTBI primers served in a first-round RT-PCR, which a second-round multiplex PCR followed. MiXCR was run by TCRdb on the multiplex PCR reads, yielding one entry per CDR3 protein. The sample contains 150,000 to 200,000 distinct CDR3 sequences, 35% to 45% of which appear only once. Input material: peripheral blood. The source is a man in his thirties or forties with Graves' ophthalmopathy.

This clonotype was observed many times. This chain connects TRBV20-1 to TRBJ2-7; D gene ambiguous. Trimming took off 6 bases at V and 2 bases at J, with 17 bases between the two ends. CDR1 and CDR2 from the germline V gene are DFQATT and SNEGSKA (reference sequence). The CDR3 sequence is 14 residues long. DNA for the CDR3: TGCAGTGCATCCTGGGCCACCACAGCCTACGAGCAGTACTTC. Residues: CSASWATTAYEQYF.

The rearrangement uses TRBV6-5 and TRBJ2-6; D perhaps matches TRBD1 (6 bases). V was cut by 6 bases and J by 2 bases, with 14 bases left in between. From germline, CDR1 is MNHEY and CDR2 SVGAGI. The CDR3 runs 16 residues. The CDR3 sequence is CASSLRHRAGANVLTF. CDR3 nucleotide sequence: TGTGCCAGCAGCTTACGCCACAGGGCTGGGGCCAACGTCCTGACTTTC.

This clonotype appeared many times. The chain couples TRBV25-1 to TRBJ2-7, with D possibly matching TRBD1 (5 bases). The CDR3 consists of 14 residues. The V gene's germline CDR1 is MGHDK and CDR2 SYGVNS. Trimming removed 7 bases at V and 0 bases at J, with 13 bases between. CDR3 residues: CASTSETDSYEQYF. CDR3 DNA sequence: TGTGCCAGCACCTCCGAGACAGACTCCTACGAGCAGTACTTC.

In its sample, this clonotype was seen many times. The V and J genes are TRBV2 and TRBJ2-5; D ambiguous. CDR1 is SNHLY, CDR2 FYNNEI, per germline. The CDR3 contains 14 residues. V was pared by 3 bases and J by 4 bases, with 12 bases between. The CDR3, as DNA: TGTGCCAGCAGTGAGGGGATTTCGCCAGAGACCCAGTACTTC. It is translated as CASSEGISPETQYF. Based on the CDR3 plus reference TRBV2 and TRBJ2-5, the full variable domain is EPEVTQTPSHQVTQMGQEVILRCVPISNHLYFYWYRQILGQKVEFLVSFYNNEISEKSEIFDDQFSVERPDGSNFTLKIRSTKLEDSAMYFCASSEGISPETQYFGPGTRLLVL.

This clonotype was detected a few times. The genes are TRBV7-2 and TRBJ1-2; D is perhaps TRBD1 (5 bases). CDR3 size: 14 residues. Germline CDR1 is SGHTA and CDR2 is FQGNSA. Trimming took off 7 bases at V and 3 bases at J, with 15 bases between the two ends. The CDR3 bases are TGTGCCAGCACCTCACTCAGGGCGGACTATGGCTACACCTTC. Translating it yields CASTSLRADYGYTF. The entire variable domain, with the rest obtained from reference TRBV7-2 and TRBJ1-2, is as follows: GAGVSQSPSNKVTEKGKDVELRCDPISGHTALYWYRQSLGQGLEFLIYFQGNSAPDKSGLPSDRFSAERTGGSVSTLTIQRTQQEDSAVYLCASTSLRADYGYTFGSGTRLTVV.

The chain employs TRBV11-1 and TRBJ1-1; D is undetermined. The CDR3 is 12 amino acids. The V end lost 3 bases, the J end lost 4 bases, and 6 bases lay between the germline ends. Germline CDR1 SGHAT, CDR2 FQDESV (reference sequence). Here the CDR3 DNA reads TGTGCCAGCAGCTTGAACAGCACTGAAGCTTTCTTT. The encoded protein is CASSLNSTEAFF. The full variable domain, in which reference TRBV11-1 and TRBJ1-1 provide the parts outside the CDR3, is EAEVAQSPRYKITEKSQAVAFWCDPISGHATLYWYRQILGQGPELLVQFQDESVVDDSQLPKDRFSAERLKGVDSTLKIQPAELGDSAMYLCASSLNSTEAFFGQGTRLTVV.

There are many counts of this clonotype. A junction end diverges from the germline sequence, so it may reflect a read error. This chain joins TRBV15 and TRBJ2-7; tentative D call: TRBD1 (6 bases). The CDR3 extends over 13 amino acids. Germline assignment: CDR1 LNHNV and CDR2 YYDKDF (reference sequence). The CDR3 loop is CATSRDRLYEQCF. The CDR3 DNA reads TGTGCCACCAGCAGGGACAGACTCTACGAGCAGTGCTTC. The complete variable domain, with remaining parts taken from reference TRBV15 and TRBJ2-7, reads DAMVIQNPRYQVTQFGKPVTLSCSQTLNHNVMYWYQQKSSQAPKLLFHYYDKDFNNEADTPDNFQSRRPNTSFCFLDIRSPGLGDTAMYLCATSRDRLYEQCFGPGTRLTVT.

This clonotype was seen more than once but under ten times. The V call is TRBV6-2 or TRBV6-3, the J call TRBJ1-2; 7 bases agree with TRBD1. The germline V gene encodes CDR1 MNHEY and CDR2 SVGEGT. J gave up 6 bases and V 2 bases, and 3 bases lay outside the gene matches. The CDR3 sequence is 13 residues long. The CDR3 nucleotides are TGTGCCAGCAGTTACGCAGACAGGGATGGCTACACCTTC. Amino acids: CASSYADRDGYTF.

The chain recombines TRBV27 with TRBJ1-2; 7 bases fit TRBD1. With V trimmed by 2 bases and J by 6 bases, 9 bases remained unmatched. The germline V gene has CDR1 MNHEY and CDR2 SMNVEV (reference sequence). The CDR3 sequence is 15 residues long. CDR3 bases: TGTGCCAGCAGTTTAGTGGGACGAGACAGGGATGGCTACACCTTC. Its translation: CASSLVGRDRDGYTF.

There are many counts of this clonotype. The gene calls are TRBV6-7 and TRBJ2-5, with 7 positions matching TRBD2. Being an ORF, TRBV6-7 has a function that is uncertain. V shed 6 bases and J 1 base; nucleotides not matched to a gene: 14. The CDR3 length is 17 residues. This chain's CDR3 is CASSPGRETFVQETQYF. The CDR3 bases are TGTGCCAGCAGCCCGGGGCGGGAGACTTTCGTCCAAGAGACCCAGTACTTC.

This clonotype showed up just a few times. The chain recombines TRBV6-1 with TRBJ2-5, with 9 bases lining up with TRBD2. The junction had 8 bases not matched to a gene; V was cut back by 2 bases and J by 4 bases. Germline CDR1 MNHNS, CDR2 SASEGT. The CDR3 covers 16 residues. CDR3 amino acids: CASSETLQLAGETQYF. The CDR3 nucleotides read TGTGCCAGCAGTGAAACCCTACAACTAGCGGGAGAGACCCAGTACTTC.

This clonotype was seen at least ten times. This chain joins TRBV15 and TRBJ1-2, with a weak D call TRBD1 (6 bases). V lost 1 base, J lost 3 bases, and 12 bases lay in between. Germline loops: CDR1 LNHNV, CDR2 YYDKDF (reference sequence). The CDR3 consists of 15 residues. The CDR3 DNA is TGTGCCACCAGCAGAGTACGACAGGCCTACTATGGCTACACCTTC. It yields the protein CATSRVRQAYYGYTF.

This clonotype was seen repeatedly, ten times or more. The rearrangement uses TRBV7-2 and TRBJ2-5; 12 bases fit TRBD2. The CDR3 sequence is 15 residues long. Trimming at V came to 1 base and at J to 4 bases, leaving 1 base not matched to a gene. Germline V lookup: CDR1 SGHTA, CDR2 FQGNSA. The CDR3 here is CASSLGLAGVETQYF. DNA of the CDR3: TGTGCCAGCAGCTTAGGACTAGCGGGAGTAGAGACCCAGTACTTC.

At least ten counts were recorded for this clonotype. The V call is TRBV7-8, the J call TRBJ1-5; 7 positions match TRBD1. The CDR3 totals 15 residues. Germline CDR1 is SGHVS and CDR2 is FQNEAQ. V trimming: 3 bases; J trimming: 3 bases; junction bases outside the gene matches: 5. CDR3 loop: CASSLTGNPNQPQHF. The CDR3 region has the DNA TGTGCCAGCAGCTTGACAGGGAATCCCAATCAGCCCCAGCATTTT.

V gene TRBV6-5 combines with J gene TRBJ2-5; D is unclear. This CDR3 is 15 amino acids long. CDR1 is MNHEY and CDR2 is SVGAGI in the germline V gene. With 3 bases removed from V and 2 bases from J, the gap between germline ends came to 13 bases. The CDR3 reads CASSYNARSQETQYF. DNA of the CDR3: TGTGCCAGCAGTTATAATGCCAGGTCTCAAGAGACCCAGTACTTC.

This clonotype was seen ten or more times. The J gene is TRBJ2-7, the V gene TRBV6-2 or TRBV6-3, with D perhaps matching TRBD1 or TRBD2 (5 bases each). Per the germline V gene, CDR1 is MNHEY and CDR2 is SVGEGT. This CDR3 spans 16 amino acids. Trimming cost V 5 bases and J 2 bases, with 19 bases left between them. The chain's CDR3 is CASSPRGDPKAYEQYF. The CDR3 nucleotides read TGTGCCAGCAGTCCCCGAGGGGATCCAAAAGCCTACGAGCAGTACTTC.

This rearrangement joins TRBV2 to TRBJ2-7; the D call may be TRBD1 or TRBD2 (5 bases each). The V gene lost 6 bases and the J gene lost 4 bases, with 25 bases spanning the gap. This CDR3 is 17 amino acids long. From germline, CDR1 is SNHLY and CDR2 FYNNEI. This chain's CDR3 is CASRTIQTGTATYEQYF. Written as DNA, the CDR3 is TGTGCCAGCAGAACTATCCAAACCGGGACCGCGACGTACGAGCAGTACTTC. The whole variable domain, remainder taken from reference TRBV2 and TRBJ2-7, is EPEVTQTPSHQVTQMGQEVILRCVPISNHLYFYWYRQILGQKVEFLVSFYNNEISEKSEIFDDQFSVERPDGSNFTLKIRSTKLEDSAMYFCASRTIQTGTATYEQYFGPGTRLTVT.